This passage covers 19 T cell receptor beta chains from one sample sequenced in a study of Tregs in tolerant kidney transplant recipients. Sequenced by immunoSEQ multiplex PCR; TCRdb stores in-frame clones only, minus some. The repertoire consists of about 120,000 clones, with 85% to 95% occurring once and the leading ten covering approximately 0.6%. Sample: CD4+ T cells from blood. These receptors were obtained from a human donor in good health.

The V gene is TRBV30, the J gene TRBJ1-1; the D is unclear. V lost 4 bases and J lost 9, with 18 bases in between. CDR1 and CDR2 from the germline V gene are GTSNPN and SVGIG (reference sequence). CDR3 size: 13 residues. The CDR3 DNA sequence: TGTGCCTGGAAAAAGACGGCAGGAGTTAAAGCTTTCTTT. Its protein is CAWKKTAGVKAFF. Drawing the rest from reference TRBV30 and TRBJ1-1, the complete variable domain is SQTIHQWPATLVQPVGSPLSLECTVEGTSNPNLYWYRQAAGRGLQLLFYSVGIGQISSEVPQNLSASRPQDRQFILSSKKLLLSDSGFYLCAWKKTAGVKAFFGQGTRLTVV.

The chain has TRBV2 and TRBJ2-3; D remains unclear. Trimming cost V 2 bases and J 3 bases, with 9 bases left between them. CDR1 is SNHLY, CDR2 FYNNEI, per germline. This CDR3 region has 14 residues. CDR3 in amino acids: CASSEWSNTDTQYF. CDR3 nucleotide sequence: TGTGCCAGCAGTGAATGGTCTAATACAGATACGCAGTATTTT.

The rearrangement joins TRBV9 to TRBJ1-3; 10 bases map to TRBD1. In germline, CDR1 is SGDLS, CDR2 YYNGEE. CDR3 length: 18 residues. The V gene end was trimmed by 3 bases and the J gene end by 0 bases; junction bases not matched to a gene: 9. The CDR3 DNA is TGTGCCAGCAGCGCAACCGGGACAGGGGTTCTCTCTGGAAACACCATATATTTT. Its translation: CASSATGTGVLSGNTIYF.

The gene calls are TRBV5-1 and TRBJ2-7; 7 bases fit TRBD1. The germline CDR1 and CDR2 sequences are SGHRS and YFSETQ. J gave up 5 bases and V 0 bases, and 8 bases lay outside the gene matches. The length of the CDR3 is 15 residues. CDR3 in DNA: TGCGCCAGCAGCTTGGCTGTTACAGGGGCCAACGAGCAGTACTTC. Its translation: CASSLAVTGANEQYF.

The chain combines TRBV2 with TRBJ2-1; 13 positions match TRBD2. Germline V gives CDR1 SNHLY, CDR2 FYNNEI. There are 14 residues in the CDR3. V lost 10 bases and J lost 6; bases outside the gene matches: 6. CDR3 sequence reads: CATTTSGRRNEQFF. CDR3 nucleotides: TGTGCCACTACGACTAGCGGGAGGCGCAATGAGCAGTTCTTC.

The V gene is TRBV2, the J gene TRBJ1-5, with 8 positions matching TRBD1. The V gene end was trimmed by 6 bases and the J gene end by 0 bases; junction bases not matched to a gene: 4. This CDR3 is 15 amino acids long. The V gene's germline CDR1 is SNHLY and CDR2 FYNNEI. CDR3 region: CASSGQGNSNQPQHF. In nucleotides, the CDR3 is TGTGCCAGCAGCGGACAGGGTAATAGCAATCAGCCCCAGCATTTT.

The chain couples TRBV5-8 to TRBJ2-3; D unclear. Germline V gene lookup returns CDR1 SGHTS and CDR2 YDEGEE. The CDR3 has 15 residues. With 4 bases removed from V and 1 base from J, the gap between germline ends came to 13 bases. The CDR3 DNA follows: TGTGCCAGCAGCGCCGTTGGGTCAGGCACAGATACGCAGTATTTT. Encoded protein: CASSAVGSGTDTQYF.

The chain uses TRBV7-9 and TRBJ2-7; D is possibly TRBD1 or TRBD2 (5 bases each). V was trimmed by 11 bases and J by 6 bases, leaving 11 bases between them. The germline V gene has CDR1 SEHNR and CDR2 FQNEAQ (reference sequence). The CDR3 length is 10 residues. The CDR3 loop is CAPGAGEQYF. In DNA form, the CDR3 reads TGTGCCCCCGGGGCGGGCGAGCAGTACTTC.

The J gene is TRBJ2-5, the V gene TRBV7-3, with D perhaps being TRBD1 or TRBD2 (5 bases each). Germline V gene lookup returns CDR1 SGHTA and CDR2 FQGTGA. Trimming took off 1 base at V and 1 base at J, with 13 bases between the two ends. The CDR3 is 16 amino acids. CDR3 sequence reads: CASSLISGTTQETQYF. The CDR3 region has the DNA TGTGCCAGCAGCTTAATTTCCGGGACCACCCAAGAGACCCAGTACTTC.

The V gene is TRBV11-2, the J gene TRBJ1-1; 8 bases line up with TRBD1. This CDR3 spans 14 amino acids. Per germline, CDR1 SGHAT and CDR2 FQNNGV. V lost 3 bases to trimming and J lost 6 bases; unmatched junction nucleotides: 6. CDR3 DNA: TGTGCCAGCAGCTTGCAGGGGGCGTATGCTGAAGCTTTCTTT. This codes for CASSLQGAYAEAFF. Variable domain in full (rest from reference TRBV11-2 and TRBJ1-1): EAGVAQSPRYKIIEKRQSVAFWCNPISGHATLYWYQQILGQGPKLLIQFQNNGVVDDSQLPKDRFSAERLKGVDSTLKIQPAKLEDSAVYLCASSLQGAYAEAFFGQGTRLTVV.

The DNA of the CDR3 is TGTGCCTGGAGTGCGGGACGAGAGACCCAGTACTTC. It specifies CAWSAGRETQYF. The chain carries TRBV30 and TRBJ2-5; either TRBD1 or TRBD2 may fit D (5 bases each). Trimming shortened V by 1 base and J by 4 bases, and 7 bases separated the two germline ends. Germline lookup yields CDR1 GTSNPN and CDR2 SVGIG (reference sequence). The CDR3 has 12 amino acids.

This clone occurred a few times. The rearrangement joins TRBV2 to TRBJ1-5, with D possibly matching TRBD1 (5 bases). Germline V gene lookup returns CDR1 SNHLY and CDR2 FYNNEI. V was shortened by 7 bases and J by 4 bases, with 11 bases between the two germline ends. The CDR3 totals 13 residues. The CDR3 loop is CASKTQGNQPQHF. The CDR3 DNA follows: TGTGCCAGCAAGACTCAGGGAAATCAGCCCCAGCATTTT. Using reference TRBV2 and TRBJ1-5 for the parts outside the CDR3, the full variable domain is EPEVTQTPSHQVTQMGQEVILRCVPISNHLYFYWYRQILGQKVEFLVSFYNNEISEKSEIFDDQFSVERPDGSNFTLKIRSTKLEDSAMYFCASKTQGNQPQHFGDGTRLSIL.

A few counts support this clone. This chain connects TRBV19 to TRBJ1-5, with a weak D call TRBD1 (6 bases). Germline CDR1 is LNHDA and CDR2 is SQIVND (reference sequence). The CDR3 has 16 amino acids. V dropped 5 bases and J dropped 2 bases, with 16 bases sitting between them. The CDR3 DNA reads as TGTGCCAGTAGTGGTCTGGCAGGGGCTGGCAATCAGCCCCAGCATTTT. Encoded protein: CASSGLAGAGNQPQHF.

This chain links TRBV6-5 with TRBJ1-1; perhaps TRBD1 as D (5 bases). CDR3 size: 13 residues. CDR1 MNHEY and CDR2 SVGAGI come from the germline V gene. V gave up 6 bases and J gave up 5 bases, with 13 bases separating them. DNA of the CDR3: TGTGCCAGCAGCCGGGACGGCAGGACTGAAGCTTTCTTT. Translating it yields CASSRDGRTEAFF.

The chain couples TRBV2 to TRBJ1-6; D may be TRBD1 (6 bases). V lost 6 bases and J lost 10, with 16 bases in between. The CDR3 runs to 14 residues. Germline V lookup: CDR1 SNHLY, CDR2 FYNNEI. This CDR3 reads CASRYREGESPLHF. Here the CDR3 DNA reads TGTGCCAGCAGATACAGGGAGGGGGAATCACCCCTCCACTTT.

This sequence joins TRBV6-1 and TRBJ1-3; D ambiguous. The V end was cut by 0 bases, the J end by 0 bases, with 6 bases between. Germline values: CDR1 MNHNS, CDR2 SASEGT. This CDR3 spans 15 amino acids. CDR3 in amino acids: CASSEAGISGNTIYF. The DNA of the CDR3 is TGTGCCAGCAGTGAAGCGGGAATCTCTGGAAACACCATATATTTT.

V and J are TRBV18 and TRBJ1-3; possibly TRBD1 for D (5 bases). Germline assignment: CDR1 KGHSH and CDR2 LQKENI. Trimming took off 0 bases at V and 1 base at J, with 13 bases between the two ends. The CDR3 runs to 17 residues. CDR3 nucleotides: TGTGCCAGCTCACCACCGCCTAGGGGCGATTCTGGAAACACCATATATTTT. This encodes CASSPPPRGDSGNTIYF.

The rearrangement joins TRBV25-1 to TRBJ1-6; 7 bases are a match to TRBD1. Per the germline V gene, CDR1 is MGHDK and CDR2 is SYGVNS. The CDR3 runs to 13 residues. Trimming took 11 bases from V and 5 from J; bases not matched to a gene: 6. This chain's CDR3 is CACRDSHNSPLHF. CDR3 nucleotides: TGTGCCTGCCGGGACAGTCATAATTCACCCCTCCACTTT.

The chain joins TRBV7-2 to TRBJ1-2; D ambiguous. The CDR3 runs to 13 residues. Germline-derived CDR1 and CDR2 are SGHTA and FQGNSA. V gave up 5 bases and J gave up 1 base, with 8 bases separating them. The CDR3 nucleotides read TGTGCCAGCAGCCAAGATCTTAACTATGGCTACACCTTC. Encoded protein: CASSQDLNYGYTF. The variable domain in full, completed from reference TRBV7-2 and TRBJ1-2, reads GAGVSQSPSNKVTEKGKDVELRCDPISGHTALYWYRQSLGQGLEFLIYFQGNSAPDKSGLPSDRFSAERTGGSVSTLTIQRTQQEDSAVYLCASSQDLNYGYTFGSGTRLTVV.